These 27 T cell receptor beta chains share one sample of origin, sequenced in a study of cytomegalovirus exposure and HLA in healthy donors. The PCR employed 60 Vbeta primers together with 13 Jbeta primers. Assay: immunoSEQ multiplex PCR; the TCRdb copy retains only in-frame clones and omits some. The data contain more than 150,000 clones, less than 90% of them singletons. The sample was PBMCs. Source of these receptors: a girl under three years old in good health and CMV-seronegative.

The chain combines TRBV5-1 with TRBJ2-7, with 8 bases lining up with TRBD1. The trim removed 2 bases at V and 7 bases at J, leaving 11 bases unmatched. From germline, CDR1 is SGHRS and CDR2 YFSETQ. The CDR3 is made up of 15 amino acids. CDR3 sequence: CASSLPGQANLEQYF. The CDR3 DNA reads TGCGCCAGCAGCTTACCGGGACAGGCCAACCTAGAGCAGTACTTC.

This chain links TRBV4-3 with TRBJ2-2; TRBD1 might be the D (5 bases). From germline, CDR1 is LGHNA and CDR2 YSLEER. This CDR3 has 13 amino acids. Trimming pared 2 bases from V and 6 bases from J, leaving 7 bases between. The CDR3 is CASSQQGSGELFF. The CDR3 nucleotides are TGCGCCAGCAGCCAACAGGGTTCCGGGGAGCTGTTTTTT.

The chain is built from TRBV11-2 and TRBJ2-2; 13 nucleotides match TRBD2. Germline V gene data show CDR1 as SGHAT and CDR2 as FQNNGV. The CDR3 extends over 16 amino acids. V shed 4 bases, J shed 8 bases, and the junction held 7 bases outside the gene matches. CDR3 in DNA: TGTGCCAGCAGCTCTCGACTAGCGGGAGGAGGGGGGGAGCTGTTTTTT. This codes for CASSSRLAGGGGELFF.

The chain carries TRBV6-1 and TRBJ2-7, with D perhaps TRBD2 (6 bases). The V and J ends lost 5 bases and 5 bases respectively, with 19 bases between them. Germline CDR1 is MNHNS and CDR2 is SASEGT. This CDR3 contains 15 residues. The CDR3 DNA sequence: TGTGCCAGCAGTTGGAGTGGAGCTAGCGCTGACGAGCAGTACTTC. The encoded protein is CASSWSGASADEQYF.

This clone showed up just a few times. The chain recombines TRBV10-3 with TRBJ1-1; possible D gene TRBD1, 6 bases. The CDR3 has 14 amino acids. CDR1 and CDR2 from the germline V gene are ENHRY and SYGVKD. Trimming shortened V by 6 bases and J by 0 bases, and 11 bases separated the two germline ends. Here the CDR3 reads CAISSGALNTEAFF. DNA for the CDR3: TGTGCCATCAGCTCAGGGGCGCTGAACACTGAAGCTTTCTTT.

The chain has TRBV9 and TRBJ2-7; tentatively, D is TRBD1 (6 bases). This CDR3 contains 14 residues. Germline values: CDR1 SGDLS, CDR2 YYNGEE. V lost 4 bases and J 2 bases, leaving 13 bases between the germline ends. CDR3 sequence reads: CASSMGTLTYEQYF. CDR3 sequence (DNA): TGTGCCAGCAGCATGGGGACACTGACCTACGAGCAGTACTTC. The complete variable domain, with remaining parts taken from reference TRBV9 and TRBJ2-7, reads DSGVTQTPKHLITATGQRVTLRCSPRSGDLSVYWYQQSLDQGLQFLIQYYNGEERAKGNILERFSAQQFPDLHSELNLSSLELGDSALYFCASSMGTLTYEQYFGPGTRLTVT.

The chain uses TRBV7-2 and TRBJ2-7; 7 positions agree with TRBD2. V gave up 2 bases and J gave up 6 bases; unmatched junction bases: 4. CDR1 and CDR2 from the germline V gene are SGHTA and FQGNSA. The CDR3 is 13 amino acids. The CDR3 loop is CASSLLADSEQYF. CDR3 nucleotides: TGTGCCAGCAGCTTACTAGCGGATTCCGAGCAGTACTTC.

V and J are TRBV7-4 and TRBJ2-5; D gene uncertain. Trimming removed 3 bases from V and 2 bases from J, with 7 bases in between. The CDR3 has 13 amino acids. Germline assignment: CDR1 SGHVT and CDR2 SQSDAQ. The chain's CDR3 is CASSLRQQETQYF. The CDR3 DNA sequence: TGTGCCAGCAGCTTGAGGCAGCAAGAGACCCAGTACTTC.

The chain couples TRBV2 to TRBJ2-1; 9 positions match TRBD2. Germline CDR1 is SNHLY and CDR2 is FYNNEI. The ends lost 6 bases at V and 9 bases at J; junction bases unmatched: 9. The CDR3 is 14 residues long. Written as DNA, the CDR3 is TGTGCCAGCAGAGCCCGGGGACTAGCCATTGAGCAGTTCTTC. It is translated as CASRARGLAIEQFF.

The chain employs TRBV18 and TRBJ2-7, with 11 bases identical to TRBD1. V lost 4 bases, J lost 2 bases, and 1 base stayed unmatched. The CDR3 has 14 amino acids. Germline assignment: CDR1 KGHSH and CDR2 LQKENI. CDR3 in amino acids: CASSRDRGAYEQYF. Written as DNA, the CDR3 is TGTGCCAGCTCACGGGACAGGGGGGCCTACGAGCAGTACTTC. Complete variable domain (other parts from reference TRBV18 and TRBJ2-7): NAGVMQNPRHLVRRRGQEARLRCSPMKGHSHVYWYRQLPEEGLKFMVYLQKENIIDESGMPKERFSAEFPKEGPSILRIQQVVRGDSAAYFCASSRDRGAYEQYFGPGTRLTVT.

This sequence joins TRBV6-5 and TRBJ1-6; TRBD1 agrees at 8 bases. Trimming took 10 bases from V and 6 from J; bases not matched to a gene: 8. Germline CDR1 MNHEY, CDR2 SVGAGI. CDR3 length: 14 amino acids. Written as DNA, the CDR3 is TGTGCCACCGCCAGGGGGCGTAGTAATTCACCCCTCCACTTT. Translated: CATARGRSNSPLHF.

The CDR3 DNA is TGTGCCAGCAGCGATAGCGACTCCTCCTACGAGCAGTACTTC. Protein product: CASSDSDSSYEQYF. The genes are TRBV7-9 and TRBJ2-7, with D perhaps matching TRBD2 (5 bases). The CDR3 spans 14 residues. In germline, CDR1 is SEHNR, CDR2 FQNEAQ (reference sequence). Deletions cut 5 bases from V and 0 bases from J, with 11 bases between.

V and J are TRBV5-1 and TRBJ1-3; D not resolved. V was clipped by 0 bases and J by 0 bases, with 10 bases between them. The germline V gene has CDR1 SGHRS and CDR2 YFSETQ. The CDR3 sequence is 16 residues long. In DNA form, the CDR3 reads TGCGCCAGCAGCTTGGGAGGCTACATCTCTGGAAACACCATATATTTT. Its protein product is CASSLGGYISGNTIYF.

The rearrangement joins TRBV29-1 to TRBJ2-7; TRBD2 might be the D (6 bases). Germline values: CDR1 SQVTM, CDR2 ANQGSEA. There are 16 residues in the CDR3. V was trimmed by 4 bases and J by 5 bases, leaving 24 bases between them. The chain's CDR3 is CSVGFLDARLVDEQYF. CDR3 DNA sequence: TGCAGCGTTGGCTTTCTGGACGCACGACTAGTCGACGAGCAGTACTTC.

The chain uses TRBV10-1 and TRBJ2-3, with 7 bases fitting TRBD2. Germline V gene data show CDR1 as WNHNN and CDR2 as SYGVQD (reference sequence). The CDR3 covers 14 residues. Trimming took 8 bases from V and 0 from J; bases not matched to a gene: 5. As DNA, the CDR3 is TGCGCCAGCGGGCGGCGGGGGAGCACAGATACGCAGTATTTT. The encoded protein is CASGRRGSTDTQYF.

This chain links TRBV9 with TRBJ2-1; a possible D gene is TRBD1 (6 bases). The length of the CDR3 is 15 residues. Germline V lookup: CDR1 SGDLS, CDR2 YYNGEE. Trimming removed 4 bases at V and 0 bases at J, with 11 bases between. The chain's CDR3 is CASSPRTDSYNEQFF. The DNA for the CDR3 is TGTGCCAGCAGCCCCCGGACAGACTCCTACAATGAGCAGTTCTTC.

This sequence joins TRBV7-2 and TRBJ2-7; TRBD2 agrees at 11 bases. Germline trimming cut 0 bases from V and 2 bases from J; bases unmatched to any gene: 9. The CDR3 covers 18 residues. Germline V CDR1 and CDR2: SGHTA, FQGNSA. The CDR3 nucleotides are TGTGCCAGCAGCTTAGCGAGGTTTCTAGCGGGAGGTACCTACGAGCAGTACTTC. Amino acids: CASSLARFLAGGTYEQYF. Full variable domain (missing parts from reference TRBV7-2 and TRBJ2-7): GAGVSQSPSNKVTEKGKDVELRCDPISGHTALYWYRQSLGQGLEFLIYFQGNSAPDKSGLPSDRFSAERTGGSVSTLTIQRTQQEDSAVYLCASSLARFLAGGTYEQYFGPGTRLTVT.

The chain carries TRBV6-5 and TRBJ2-7, with unresolved D. Germline CDR1 is MNHEY and CDR2 is SVGAGI. The V and J ends lost 5 bases and 0 bases respectively, with 11 bases between them. CDR3 size: 14 residues. The CDR3 sequence: CASSETPSSYEQYF. CDR3 sequence (DNA): TGTGCCAGCAGTGAAACCCCTAGCTCCTACGAGCAGTACTTC.

J is TRBJ2-4 and V is TRBV7-2, with D maybe TRBD1 (6 bases). Germline CDR1 reads SGHTA; CDR2 reads FQGNSA. The CDR3 runs to 16 residues. V lost 3 bases to trimming and J lost 3 bases, with 15 bases between them. CDR3 amino acids: CASSFGPPDSKNIQYF. In DNA form, the CDR3 reads TGTGCCAGCAGCTTCGGTCCTCCGGACAGCAAAAACATTCAGTACTTC. The whole variable domain, remainder taken from reference TRBV7-2 and TRBJ2-4, is GAGVSQSPSNKVTEKGKDVELRCDPISGHTALYWYRQSLGQGLEFLIYFQGNSAPDKSGLPSDRFSAERTGGSVSTLTIQRTQQEDSAVYLCASSFGPPDSKNIQYFGAGTRLSVL.

With respect to this clone: The junction departs from germline at one end; a sequencing error may be responsible. In DNA, the CDR3 is TGTGCCAGCAGCTTTGTGTGGCGGGCCTCCTTC. Residues: CASSFVWRASF. The rearrangement joins TRBV11-3 to TRBJ1-2; D not resolved. The CDR3 covers 11 residues. Germline loops: CDR1 SGHNT, CDR2 YENEEA.

The chain links TRBV30 to TRBJ1-6; 7 positions match TRBD1. Trimming took 3 bases from V and 0 from J; bases not matched to a gene: 20. This CDR3 is built from 21 residues. Germline CDR1 reads GTSNPN; CDR2 reads SVGIG (reference sequence). The CDR3 here is CAWRGGSGAGRISSYNSPLHF. CDR3 in DNA: TGTGCCTGGAGAGGGGGCTCTGGCGCAGGGAGGATTAGCTCCTATAATTCACCCCTCCACTTT.

The chain is built from TRBV19 and TRBJ1-4, with D possibly being TRBD1 (6 bases). V lost 3 bases, J lost 0 bases, and 14 bases lay in between. The CDR3 covers 17 residues. Germline CDR1 is LNHDA and CDR2 is SQIVND (reference sequence). For the CDR3, the DNA is TGTGCCAGTAGTATTTGGGGCAGGGGAGCAACTAATGAAAAACTGTTTTTT. Its protein product is CASSIWGRGATNEKLFF.

The rearrangement links TRBV18 to TRBJ2-7; 7 bases map to TRBD2. Per the germline V gene, CDR1 is KGHSH and CDR2 is LQKENI. After removal of 0 bases from V and 1 base from J, the junction contained 9 bases not matched to a gene. The CDR3 spans 17 residues. In nucleotides, the CDR3 is TGTGCCAGCTCACCACCGCTCGCTAGCGGAAATTCCTACGAGCAGTACTTC. This encodes CASSPPLASGNSYEQYF.

The chain joins TRBV4-2 to TRBJ2-7; TRBD2 agrees at 9 bases. Germline V gene lookup returns CDR1 LGHNA and CDR2 YNFKEQ. The CDR3 totals 16 residues. Germline trimming cut 0 bases from V and 6 bases from J; bases unmatched to any gene: 9. The CDR3 sequence is CASSQDRGTSRGEQYF. DNA of the CDR3: TGTGCCAGCAGCCAAGATCGCGGGACTAGCAGGGGCGAGCAGTACTTC.

This chain connects TRBV18 to TRBJ1-2; D is perhaps TRBD1 (5 bases). CDR3 length: 15 residues. Trimming shortened V by 2 bases and J by 5 bases, and 15 bases separated the two germline ends. Germline CDR1 reads KGHSH; CDR2 reads LQKENI. CDR3 DNA sequence: TGTGCCAGCTCACCAAAAACAGGACCAAATTATGGCTACACCTTC. Protein product: CASSPKTGPNYGYTF.

This clone was picked up a small number of times. The gene calls are TRBV29-1 and TRBJ1-1, with TRBD1 as a possible D gene (5 bases). The V end lost 4 bases, the J end lost 2 bases, and 11 bases lay between the germline ends. Germline V lookup: CDR1 SQVTM, CDR2 ANQGSEA. The CDR3 length is 13 residues. CDR3: CSVGRQINTEAFF. The CDR3 DNA is TGCAGCGTTGGTAGACAGATAAACACTGAAGCTTTCTTT.

This clone was found a few times. The chain couples TRBV4-1 to TRBJ1-2; 9 bases are a match to TRBD1. CDR1 is MGHRA, CDR2 YSYEKL, per germline. V gave up 1 base and J gave up 4 bases; unmatched junction bases: 4. This CDR3 comprises 15 residues. The CDR3 bases are TGCGCCAGCAGCCAAGGGTTGGGACAGGGCTATGGCTACACCTTC. Translated, it gives CASSQGLGQGYGYTF.